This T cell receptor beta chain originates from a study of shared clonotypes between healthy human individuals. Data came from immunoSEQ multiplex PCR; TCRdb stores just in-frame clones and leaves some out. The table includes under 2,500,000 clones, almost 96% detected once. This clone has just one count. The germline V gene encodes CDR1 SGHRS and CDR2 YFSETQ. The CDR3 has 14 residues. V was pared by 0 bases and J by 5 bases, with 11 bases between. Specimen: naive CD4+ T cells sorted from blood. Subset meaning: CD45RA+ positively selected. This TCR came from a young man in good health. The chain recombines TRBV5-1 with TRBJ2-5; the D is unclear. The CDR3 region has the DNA TGCGCCAGCAGCTTGGGACCGACCCCGGAGACCCAGTACTTC. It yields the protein CASSLGPTPETQYF.